Listed below are T cell receptor beta chains from one sample, sequenced in a study of control samples from healthy donors and cancer patients. Sequencing used immunoSEQ multiplex PCR; TCRdb keeps in-frame clones, though not all of them. The sample lists 110,000 to 150,000 clones, approximately 92% occurring once. The sample taken for sequencing was blood. Receptors originate from a man aged 30 to 39 in good health. The CDR3 runs from the conserved cysteine through the conserved F or W. Each record gives: CDR3 DNA, CDR3 protein, D gene, V gene, J gene, clone size. D genes are given only for firm matches. Clone size is stated in some rows and not others, as once, few, many or a class when expanded.

TGTGCCAGCAGCCTATGGACTAGCGGGGGTGAGACCCAGTACTTC,CASSLWTSGGETQYF,TRBD2,TRBV3-1/TRBV3-2,TRBJ2-5,NA
TGTGCCAGCAGTTTATTTGGGAAGCCCCAGCATTTT,CASSLFGKPQHF,NA,TRBV27,TRBJ1-5,NA
TGTGCCAGCAGCTTAGACGGGACAGGGTATGGAGAAAAACTGTTTTTT,CASSLDGTGYGEKLFF,TRBD1,TRBV7-8,TRBJ1-4,few
TGCGCCAGCAGCCAAGGCAGGGGGGATTCCTACGAGCAGTACTTC,CASSQGRGDSYEQYF,NA,TRBV4-3,TRBJ2-7,NA
TGTGCCAGTAGTTTCGCCGGGACAGGGGGCTCGAGTGGCTACACCTTC,CASSFAGTGGSSGYTF,TRBD1,TRBV19,TRBJ1-2,NA
TGTGCCAGCAACGAAGGGATTAGCTCGGGTGAGCAGTTCTTC,CASNEGISSGEQFF,NA,TRBV6-5,TRBJ2-1,NA
TGTGCCAGCACCCTCTTCGGCATCTTCGCCTTC,CASTLFGIFAF,NA,TRBV12-3/TRBV12-4,TRBJ1-2,NA
TGTGCCAGCAGTAAGCGCACGAATGAGCAGTTCTTC,CASSKRTNEQFF,NA,TRBV25-1,TRBJ2-1,NA
TGTGCCAGCAGACATCGGGGGGCTGGAGAGCAGTACTTC,CASRHRGAGEQYF,NA,TRBV6-5,TRBJ2-7,NA
TGTGCCAGCAGTTTAATCGGGACTAGCGGGAGGGCCACAGAGACCCAGTACTTC,CASSLIGTSGRATETQYF,TRBD2,TRBV27,TRBJ2-5,once
TGTGCCTCTGCGGCCCAAGACAATTCACCCCTCCACTTT,CASAAQDNSPLHF,NA,TRBV30,TRBJ1-6,NA
TGTGCCAGTAGTCCAAAACTAGCGGGAGGCTACGAGCAGTACTTC,CASSPKLAGGYEQYF,TRBD2,TRBV19,TRBJ2-7,NA
TGTGCCAGCAGAAATACAGGGAGAGGCGAGCAGTACTTC,CASRNTGRGEQYF,NA,TRBV28,TRBJ2-7,NA
TGTGCCAGTAGTATAGAAGGACGTTGGGGCGGGGAGCTGTTTTTT,CASSIEGRWGGELFF,NA,TRBV19,TRBJ2-2,once
TGTGCCAGCAGTCCCGGACAGTATTCCTACGAGCAGTACTTC,CASSPGQYSYEQYF,NA,TRBV27,TRBJ2-7,NA
TGCGCCAGCAGCCAAGATCCTAGCGGGAGCTCCTACAATGAGCAGTTCTTC,CASSQDPSGSSYNEQFF,TRBD2,TRBV4-3,TRBJ2-1,NA
TGTGCCATCGCCCGGACTAGCGGATACCAAGAGACCCAGTACTTC,CAIARTSGYQETQYF,TRBD2,TRBV28,TRBJ2-5,NA
TGTGCCAGCAGTCCCCCTCACGGTGTAGGCGGCTACACCTTC,CASSPPHGVGGYTF,NA,TRBV28,TRBJ1-2,NA
TGTGCCAGCAGTTCGACTGGTGAAGCTTTCTTT,CASSSTGEAFF,NA,TRBV27,TRBJ1-1,NA
TGTGCCAGCAGCCGACAGGAAGGGGCTGAAGCTTTCTTT,CASSRQEGAEAFF,NA,TRBV9,TRBJ1-1,NA
TGTGCCAGCCGCAAACGCTCTGGAAACACCATATATTTT,CASRKRSGNTIYF,NA,TRBV14,TRBJ1-3,NA
TGCGCCAGCAGCGCCGCCCTTTTCGGTGCCGGGGAGCTGTTTTTT,CASSAALFGAGELFF,NA,TRBV5-1,TRBJ2-2,once
TGTGCCAGCACACAGACAGGAACCCTCTCCTACAATGAGCAGTTCTTC,CASTQTGTLSYNEQFF,NA,TRBV27,TRBJ2-1,NA
TGTGCCAGCAGCTTAGATCGAAAGGGCCGCCAAGAGACCCAGTACTTC,CASSLDRKGRQETQYF,NA,TRBV11-3,TRBJ2-5,NA
TGCAGCGTTGAAGGTCTGGGGAGGGTCACTGAAGCTTTCTTT,CSVEGLGRVTEAFF,NA,TRBV29-1,TRBJ1-1,NA
TGCGCCAGCAGCCAACAACCACTAGCCAAAAACATTCAGTACTTC,CASSQQPLAKNIQYF,NA,TRBV5-1,TRBJ2-4,NA
TGTGCCTGGAGTCCTTACGACAGGGGGTTGAAGACCGGCTACACCTTC,CAWSPYDRGLKTGYTF,TRBD1,TRBV30,TRBJ1-2,NA
TGTGCCAGCAGCTACACAGATACGCAGTATTTT,CASSYTDTQYF,NA,TRBV12-3/TRBV12-4,TRBJ2-3,once
TGTGCCAGCGGCGCAAAGGCAAATGAGCAGTTCTTC,CASGAKANEQFF,NA,TRBV7-3,TRBJ2-1,NA
TGCGCCAGCAGCGCTACTAGCTACGAGCAGTACTTC,CASSATSYEQYF,NA,TRBV10-2,TRBJ2-7,NA
TGTGCCAGCAGCCAAGATAACACGTTTGTTGGGAATGAGCAGTTCTTC,CASSQDNTFVGNEQFF,NA,TRBV4-2,TRBJ2-1,NA
TGTGCCAGCAGCGCCCAAACAGTAGATACGCAGTATTTT,CASSAQTVDTQYF,NA,TRBV9,TRBJ2-3,NA
TGTGCCAGCAGCATACAGGGGCCACGGCTAAACGTATCCCGGGCCGGGCAGTACTTC,CASSIQGPRLNVSRAGQYF,NA,TRBV21-1,TRBJ2-7,NA
TGCGCCAGCAGCAGGACGGATGATCACTACGAGCAGTACTTC,CASSRTDDHYEQYF,NA,TRBV5-1,TRBJ2-7,NA
TGCGCCAACCCGGGACAGGGAAAGGCTTTCTTT,CANPGQGKAFF,TRBD1,TRBV5-1,TRBJ1-1,NA
TGTGCCAGATTACGGAAAAATAATGAAAAACTGTTTTTT,CARLRKNNEKLFF,NA,TRBV9,TRBJ1-4,few
TGTGCCAGCAGTTCCCGAACAGGGTCGACCTACAATGAGCAGTTCTTC,CASSSRTGSTYNEQFF,NA,TRBV28,TRBJ2-1,NA
TGTGCCAGCAGTTACGGGCAGGTCAATTCACCCCTCCACTTT,CASSYGQVNSPLHF,NA,TRBV6-6,TRBJ1-6,NA
TGTGCCAGTAGACGGGGGACTAGTATGTACGAGCAGTACTTC,CASRRGTSMYEQYF,TRBD2,TRBV11-3,TRBJ2-7,NA
TGTGCCTGGACCGTAGGACTGAATTCACCCCTCCACTTT,CAWTVGLNSPLHF,NA,TRBV30,TRBJ1-6,NA
TGTGCCAGCAGCTTGTCGGGGGGGGCCGGGGAGCTGTTTTTT,CASSLSGGAGELFF,TRBD2,TRBV5-4,TRBJ2-2,NA
TGTGCCAGCAGTAGACAGGGGGCAAATGGTCCCACTGAAGCTTTCTTT,CASSRQGANGPTEAFF,TRBD1,TRBV2,TRBJ1-1,NA
TGCAGTGCTAGTCTTCGGAGCAGCTCCTACGAGCAGTACTTC,CSASLRSSSYEQYF,NA,TRBV20-1,TRBJ2-7,NA
TGTGCCAGCAGGACCAGGGGCACAGATACGCAGTATTTT,CASRTRGTDTQYF,NA,TRBV6-6,TRBJ2-3,NA
TGTGCCAGCAGTACCCACAGGGGGTTTACCGGGGAGCTGTTTTTT,CASSTHRGFTGELFF,TRBD1,TRBV28,TRBJ2-2,few
TGTGCCAGCAGCCTGACTAGCGGGAGAGGCTACGAGCAGTACTTC,CASSLTSGRGYEQYF,TRBD2,TRBV7-8,TRBJ2-7,NA
TGTGCCAGCAGCTTGAACCGAACAGGGGGGGCTGGAAACACCATATATTTT,CASSLNRTGGAGNTIYF,TRBD1,TRBV7-8,TRBJ1-3,once
TGTGCCAGCAGCTTTGAGGCCACCAACAATGAGCAGTTCTTC,CASSFEATNNEQFF,NA,TRBV13,TRBJ2-1,NA
TGTGCCAGCAGTTTAATGGGTGAAAAACTGTTTTTT,CASSLMGEKLFF,NA,TRBV27,TRBJ1-4,NA
TGCGCCAGCAGCTTGGGTCTCGGGGTCCAGGTAGATACGCAGTATTTT,CASSLGLGVQVDTQYF,NA,TRBV5-1,TRBJ2-3,NA
TGTGCCAGCAGCTTAGCGGCAGGGGTCTATAATTCACCCCTCCACTTT,CASSLAAGVYNSPLHF,NA,TRBV7-9,TRBJ1-6,NA